Listed below are T cell receptor beta chains from one sample, sequenced in a study of T cells in Graves' hyperthyroidism and ophthalmopathy. TCRdb re-derived calls from the multiplex PCR reads in MiXCR, one entry per CDR3 protein. The sample carries roughly 100,000 distinct CDR3 sequences, roughly 39% recorded once. The sample consisted of peripheral blood or thyroid tissue (not recorded which). Receptors originate from a woman aged 25 to 39 with Graves' hyperthyroidism. Each CDR3 is given with its conserved first and last residue. A D gene is named only where the DNA matches it firmly. Clone size is not always given. Where it is, it says once, few, many or a class for expanded clones.

abundance | d_gene | len | j_gene | v_gene | CDR3nt | CDR3aa
- | - | 18 | TRBJ1-5 | TRBV6-6 | TGTGCCAGCAGTCACTCGGGCCCGGTCGGCTATAGCAATCAGCCCCAGCATTTT | CASSHSGPVGYSNQPQHF
many | TRBD1 | 14 | TRBJ1-6 | TRBV7-9 | TGTGCCAGCAGCTTATACAGGGGTAATTCACCCCTCCACTTT | CASSLYRGNSPLHF
- | TRBD1 | 16 | TRBJ2-7 | TRBV18 | TGTGCCAGCTCACCGTCCGGGGACAGAGTACTCTACGAGCAGTACTTC | CASSPSGDRVLYEQYF
- | TRBD1 | 14 | TRBJ1-4 | TRBV20-1 | TGCAGTGCCCAAACAGGGGGCAGGGGTGAAAAACTGTTTTTT | CSAQTGGRGEKLFF
many | TRBD1 | 15 | TRBJ1-5 | TRBV12-5 | TGTGCTAGTGGTGCCCGGACAGGGTCCGATCAGCCCCAGCATTTT | CASGARTGSDQPQHF
many | - | 14 | TRBJ2-7 | TRBV20-1 | TGCAGTGCTAGTCCCCAGGGGTCTCCCTACGAGCAGTACTTC | CSASPQGSPYEQYF
many | - | 18 | TRBJ1-4 | TRBV5-1 | TGCGCCAGCAGCTTCTCGACAGGACTCATGACAACTAATGAAAAACTGTTTTTT | CASSFSTGLMTTNEKLFF
- | - | 9 | TRBJ2-2 | TRBV5-1 | TGCGCCAGCAGAGGGGAGCTGTTTTTT | CASRGELFF
many | - | 14 | TRBJ2-7 | TRBV5-1 | TGCGCCAGCAGCCCGGAACCGAGGACCTACGAGCAGTACTTC | CASSPEPRTYEQYF
many | TRBD1 | 15 | TRBJ1-3 | TRBV7-9 | TGTGCCAGCAGCTCAGGGGGTTTTTATGGAAACACCATATATTTT | CASSSGGFYGNTIYF
- | - | 13 | TRBJ1-3 | TRBV10-3 | TGTGCTAGAGAATGGAACTCTGGAAACACCATATATTTT | CAREWNSGNTIYF
many | - | 13 | TRBJ2-7 | TRBV10-3 | TGTGCCATCAGACGGGACACTTTGGGGGAGCAGTACTTC | CAIRRDTLGEQYF
- | TRBD1 | 14 | TRBJ1-1 | TRBV12-3/TRBV12-4 | TGTGCCAGCAGTGCCCGACAGGGAAACACTGAAGCTTTCTTT | CASSARQGNTEAFF
- | TRBD2 | 16 | TRBJ2-5 | TRBV24-1 | TGTGCCACCAGTGATGTAGCGGGATGGGCGGAAGAGACCCAGTACTTC | CATSDVAGWAEETQYF
many | - | 15 | TRBJ2-3 | TRBV7-8 | TGTGCCAGCATTCTAGGGGCACCCCGGATCTATACGCAGTATTTT | CASILGAPRIYTQYF
many | - | 17 | TRBJ2-3 | TRBV20-1 | TGCAGTGCCCTTCGTTGGTACAGACTCAAATCCACAGATACGCAGTATTTT | CSALRWYRLKSTDTQYF
many | TRBD1 | 14 | TRBJ2-7 | TRBV7-9 | TGTGCCAGCAGCTTCACAGGGGACTCCTACGAGCAGTACTTC | CASSFTGDSYEQYF
many | - | 13 | TRBJ1-2 | TRBV14 | TGTGCCAGCAGCCAAGGACTTCAATATGGCTACACCTTC | CASSQGLQYGYTF
once | - | 12 | TRBJ2-5 | TRBV19 | TGTGCCGGTAGCAGTTCCCAAGAGACTCAGTACTTC | CAGSSSQETQYF
many | TRBD1 | 16 | TRBJ1-1 | TRBV4-1 | TGCGCCAGCAATAATCTGGGACAGGCCTTGAACACTGAAGCTTTCTTT | CASNNLGQALNTEAFF
- | TRBD1 | 12 | TRBJ1-6 | TRBV7-2 | TGTGCCAGCAGTTCCCGACAGGGATCCCTCCACTTT | CASSSRQGSLHF
medium-sized | - | 15 | TRBJ2-7 | TRBV2 | TGTGCCAGCAGTCCCGGGACGTCAAGCTCCTACGAGCAGTACTTC | CASSPGTSSSYEQYF
many | TRBD1 | 13 | TRBJ2-5 | TRBV12-3/TRBV12-4 | TGTGCCAGCAACCCGACAGGGCAAGAGACCCAGTACTTC | CASNPTGQETQYF
- | TRBD1 | 13 | TRBJ2-7 | TRBV24-1 | TGTGCCACCATGGGGGACAGCCCCTACGAGCAGTACTTC | CATMGDSPYEQYF
many | - | 14 | TRBJ2-7 | TRBV7-2 | TGTGCCAGCAGCTTCGGGCTAGGAGTCTACGAGCAGTACTTC | CASSFGLGVYEQYF
many | TRBD1 | 14 | TRBJ2-5 | TRBV5-1 | TGCGCCAGCAGCCAATGGGACAGGGCGGAGACCCAGTACTTC | CASSQWDRAETQYF
many | TRBD1 | 15 | TRBJ2-5 | TRBV18 | TGTGCCAGCTCACCACCGGGACAGGGGGCAGAGACCCAGTACTTC | CASSPPGQGAETQYF
- | TRBD1 | 14 | TRBJ2-7 | TRBV10-3 | TGTGCCATCAGCCACCGGGACAGGGTCTACGAGCAGTACTTC | CAISHRDRVYEQYF
- | TRBD2 | 14 | TRBJ2-5 | TRBV20-1 | TGCAGTGCTAGAGAGCGGGAGGGTAGAGAGACCCAGTACTTC | CSAREREGRETQYF
many | - | 14 | TRBJ1-5 | TRBV3-1 | TGTGCCAGCAGCCAAGGAGCAGGCCACCAGCCCCAGCATTTT | CASSQGAGHQPQHF
- | TRBD2 | 18 | TRBJ2-7 | TRBV3-1 | TGTGCCAGCAGCCAAGGAGCCGGGACTAGCGGGAGTACCTACGAGCAGTACTTC | CASSQGAGTSGSTYEQYF
- | TRBD1 | 14 | TRBJ1-4 | TRBV9 | TGTGCCAGCAGCAAAGGGACAGGGAATGAAAAACTGTTTTTT | CASSKGTGNEKLFF
many | - | 13 | TRBJ1-5 | TRBV18 | TGTGCCAGCTCCCAGACTAGCAATCAGCCCCAGCATTTT | CASSQTSNQPQHF
- | - | 15 | TRBJ2-5 | TRBV5-1 | TGCGCCAGCAGCGGGGCAGGAAGGGAGGAAGAGACCCAGTACTTC | CASSGAGREEETQYF
many | - | 13 | TRBJ1-5 | TRBV6-6 | TGTGCCAGCAGTTACGGGCAGGGGCAGCCCCAGCATTTT | CASSYGQGQPQHF
- | - | 16 | TRBJ1-1 | TRBV28 | TGTGCCAGCAGTTTAAGGTTTGGGTATGGGGGCACTGAAGCTTTCTTT | CASSLRFGYGGTEAFF
few | - | 11 | TRBJ2-5 | TRBV20-1 | TGCAGTGCTAGTAGCGCAGAGACCCAGTACTTC | CSASSAETQYF
many | TRBD1 | 15 | TRBJ2-7 | TRBV5-1 | TGCGCCAGCAGACCCGGGACAGCGAGCTCCTACGAGCAGTACTTC | CASRPGTASSYEQYF
once | TRBD1 | 13 | TRBJ1-1 | TRBV7-6 | TGTGCCAGCAGCCCAGGGGGTCGGACTGAAGCTTTCTTT | CASSPGGRTEAFF
many | - | 12 | TRBJ1-6 | TRBV6-6 | TGTGCCAGCAGTCCAGGACCCATACACCTCCACTTT | CASSPGPIHLHF
many | TRBD2 | 15 | TRBJ2-5 | TRBV7-3 | TGTGCCAGCAGCCCCGGACTAGCGGGTTATCAGACCCAGTACTTC | CASSPGLAGYQTQYF
many | TRBD1 | 14 | TRBJ1-1 | TRBV2 | TGTGCCAGCACTAGGACAGGGCGTAACACTGAAGCTTTCTTT | CASTRTGRNTEAFF
- | - | 16 | TRBJ2-7 | TRBV28 | TGTGCCAGCAGTTTTCCCGGGGACAAGCATACCTACGAGCAGTACTTC | CASSFPGDKHTYEQYF
- | TRBD1 | 15 | TRBJ1-2 | TRBV7-6 | TGTGCCAGCAGCTCTGGGACAGCCAGTAGCTATGGCTACACCTTC | CASSSGTASSYGYTF
- | TRBD2 | 15 | TRBJ2-7 | TRBV20-1 | TGCAGTGCTTCCCAAAGGACTAGCGGGAGACACGAGCAGTACTTC | CSASQRTSGRHEQYF
many | - | 14 | TRBJ2-7 | TRBV5-1 | TGCGCCAGCAGCTTGGGACAGGCGGCTGACGAGCAGTACTTC | CASSLGQAADEQYF
many | - | 12 | TRBJ2-7 | TRBV20-1 | TGCAGTGCAAGTCGACTGAACCACGAGCAGTACTTC | CSASRLNHEQYF
- | TRBD1 | 13 | TRBJ2-7 | TRBV5-4 | TGTGCCAGCAGCGTGACAGGGGGTTACGAGCAGTACTTC | CASSVTGGYEQYF
many | - | 14 | TRBJ1-2 | TRBV10-3 | TGTGCCATCAGTGTGCACAGTTCTAACTATGGCTACACCTTC | CAISVHSSNYGYTF
- | TRBD1 | 14 | TRBJ2-3 | TRBV5-1 | TGCACCAGCAGAACAGGGGCCCTCACGGATACGCAGTATTTT | CTSRTGALTDTQYF
- | - | 14 | TRBJ1-6 | TRBV5-8 | TGTGCCAGCAGCCTCCGGGGCCTTACGGAACCCCTCCACTTT | CASSLRGLTEPLHF
- | - | 17 | TRBJ2-7 | TRBV7-3 | TGTGCCAGCAGCTTAAGGTTGGGCGCCGGGGCTTGGTACGAGCAGTACTTC | CASSLRLGAGAWYEQYF
few | - | 16 | TRBJ1-2 | TRBV15 | TGTGCCACCAGCAGAGAAATTGGCAGGGGAGGCTATGGCTACACCTTC | CATSREIGRGGYGYTF